This entry is about one T cell receptor beta chain. Its antigen remains unidentified. Germline CDR1 and CDR2: MNHEY and SVGAGI. The CDR3 extends over 13 amino acids. Trimming removed 6 bases from V and 1 base from J, with 9 bases in between. This specimen comes from a study of beta chain features in type 1 diabetes. Study-level findings and limits: Significant though moderate, a shortening of TCRB CDR3s appeared in all four CD4+ subsets of Type 1 diabetes patients. Sequencing of cDNA might inflate the share of cells that strongly express TCR.

Expressed TCRB transcripts were sequenced because the entire RNA isolate underwent reverse transcription. TCRdb keeps only in-frame clones here, not all; method: immunoSEQ multiplex PCR. Of about 320,000 clones in the sample, 13% to 15% are singletons; the top ten hold over 5.5%. On average, the one heparinised blood draw given by each donor was approximately 0.12 L. J is TRBJ1-1 and V is TRBV6-5, with D unresolved. The TCR sequence derives from a man younger than 40 in good health. The specimen was central memory CD4+ T cells from blood. Here the CDR3 DNA reads TGTGCCAGCAGGTTGGACGGGAACACTGAAGCTTTCTTT. This translates into CASRLDGNTEAFF.